This T cell receptor (beta chain) was recovered during a study of response to subunit inactivated influenza vaccine. TCRdb analysed the RT-PCR reads with MiXCR anew, one entry per CDR3 protein. Seen here are approximately 500,000 distinct CDR3 sequences, approximately 13% observed once, and the top ten hold 10% to 15%. Regarding this clonotype: Its antigen is not known.

This CDR3 region has 15 residues. Trimming pared 0 bases from V and 5 bases from J, leaving 13 bases between. Germline loops: CDR1 DFQATT, CDR2 SNEGSKA (reference sequence). Study-wide results and limits: Few new T cells, the authors suggested, are recruited by each seasonal influenza vaccination.

The chain couples TRBV20-1 to TRBJ1-4, with TRBD1 as a possible D gene (5 bases). The source is a man aged 45 to 65 who received an inactivated influenza vaccine. This sample comprised PBMCs from blood, obtained roughly 45 days after vaccination. The CDR3 sequence: CSARDFRGWNEKLFF. The CDR3 DNA follows: TGCAGTGCTAGAGATTTCCGGGGGTGGAATGAAAAACTGTTTTTT.